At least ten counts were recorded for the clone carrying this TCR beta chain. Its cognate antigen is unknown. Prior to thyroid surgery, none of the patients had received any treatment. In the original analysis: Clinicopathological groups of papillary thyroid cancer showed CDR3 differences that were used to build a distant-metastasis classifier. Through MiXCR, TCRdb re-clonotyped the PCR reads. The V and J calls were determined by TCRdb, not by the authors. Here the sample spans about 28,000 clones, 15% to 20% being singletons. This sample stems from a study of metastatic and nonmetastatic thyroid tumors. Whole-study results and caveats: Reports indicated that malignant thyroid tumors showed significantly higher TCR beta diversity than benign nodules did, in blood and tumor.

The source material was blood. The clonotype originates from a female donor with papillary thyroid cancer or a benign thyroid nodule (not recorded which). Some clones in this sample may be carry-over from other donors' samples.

The CDR3 region is CASSPLYGGRKTQYF. CDR3 DNA sequence: TGTGCCAGCAGTCCTCTGTACGGGGGGCGAAAGACCCAGTACTTC. The rearrangement joins TRBV12-3 or TRBV12-4 to TRBJ2-5, with D possibly matching TRBD2 (7 bases). The CDR3 sequence is 15 residues long. The V end was cut by 5 bases, the J end by 6 bases, with 19 bases between.